The rows below give T cell receptor beta chains drawn from one sample of a study of blood T cell repertoires in COVID-19. The table came from immunoSEQ multiplex PCR; TCRdb's copy has only in-frame clones and leaves some out. The repertoire holds approximately 320,000 clones, with 75% to 85% as singletons. The source material was peripheral blood. The source is a human donor in a cohort sampled during active COVID-19. CDR3s include the opening cysteine and the closing phenylalanine or tryptophan. The D gene is left open where the match is weak. Clone size is shown for a subset of rows, as once, few, many or a class of expanded clone.

TRBJ2-1 . TRBD2 TRBV19 CASSMALAGGRVF TGTGCCAGTAGTATGGCACTAGCGGGGGGCCGTGTCTTC
TRBJ2-7 . . TRBV6-5 CASSIPGTLYEQYF TGTGCCAGCAGTATCCCCGGGACACTATACGAGCAGTACTTC
TRBJ1-1 . . TRBV20-1 CSAGRNTEAFF TGCAGTGCTGGCAGGAACACTGAAGCTTTCTTT
TRBJ1-3 . . TRBV9 CASSPQIGSFSGNTIYF TGTGCCAGCAGCCCCCAGATCGGGTCCTTCTCTGGAAACACCATATATTTT
TRBJ2-2 . . TRBV30 CAWSFRLYTGELFF TGTGCCTGGAGTTTCAGACTGTACACCGGGGAGCTGTTTTTT
TRBJ2-1 . TRBD2 TRBV27 CASSSLHPGLAGVTFF TGTGCCAGCAGTTCCCTCCACCCGGGACTAGCGGGGGTGACCTTCTTC
TRBJ2-2 . TRBD1 TRBV24-1 CATGYAGLRTGPGELFF TGTGCCACCGGATACGCTGGCCTTCGGACAGGGCCCGGGGAGCTGTTTTTT
TRBJ1-1 . TRBD1 TRBV15 CATSRERGGTGAINTEAFF TGTGCCACCAGCAGAGAGAGAGGGGGGACAGGGGCGATCAACACTGAAGCTTTCTTT
TRBJ1-5 . . TRBV19 CASSPGILQPQHF TGTGCCAGTAGCCCAGGTATTTTACAGCCCCAGCATTTT
TRBJ1-2 . TRBD1 TRBV5-4 CASSLGQQNGYTF TGTGCCAGCAGCCTGGGACAGCAGAATGGCTACACCTTC
TRBJ1-2 once . TRBV5-1 CASSGVTGSYGYTF TGCGCCAGCAGCGGGGTAACAGGGAGCTATGGCTACACCTTC
TRBJ2-7 . TRBD1 TRBV6-5 CASSRDRLNEQYF TGTGCCAGCAGTCGGGACAGGTTAAACGAGCAGTACTTC
TRBJ1-2 few . TRBV18 CASSPPGLRNYGYTF TGTGCCAGCTCACCTCCTGGGCTCAGAAACTATGGCTACACCTTC
TRBJ2-2 . . TRBV2 CASSHRANTGELFF TGTGCCAGCAGTCACAGGGCGAACACCGGGGAGCTGTTTTTT
TRBJ1-1 . . TRBV19 CASQYRAVNTEAFF TGTGCCAGCCAATACAGGGCAGTGAACACTGAAGCTTTCTTT
TRBJ2-7 once . TRBV25-1 CASSGDSGLRYEQYF TGTGCCAGCAGTGGTGACAGTGGCCTACGCTACGAGCAGTACTTC
TRBJ1-2 . TRBD1 TRBV5-1 CASRQGADYGYTF TGCGCCAGCAGGCAGGGGGCTGACTATGGCTACACCTTC
TRBJ1-4 . TRBD1 TRBV2 CASSEGTGEEKLFF TGTGCCAGCAGTGAAGGGACAGGGGAAGAAAAACTGTTTTTT
TRBJ1-2 . . TRBV7-9 CATDTQSGYGYTF TGTGCCACTGATACCCAGTCGGGCTATGGCTACACCTTC
TRBJ2-5 . TRBD2 TRBV9 CASSVAGLAGQETQYF TGTGCCAGCAGCGTAGCCGGACTAGCGGGGCAAGAGACCCAGTACTTC
TRBJ1-1 once . TRBV5-1 CASSLAMRDRSFF TGCGCCAGCAGCTTGGCGATGAGGGATCGGTCTTTCTTT
TRBJ2-7 . . TRBV30 CAWSPLAGPSYEQYF TGTGCCTGGAGTCCGCTAGCAGGCCCATCCTACGAGCAGTACTTC
TRBJ2-2 . TRBD1 TRBV30 CAFTGQGALDTGELFF TGTGCCTTCACGGGACAGGGGGCCTTAGACACCGGGGAGCTGTTTTTT
TRBJ1-5 . . TRBV19 CASSIGQSNQPQHF TGTGCCAGTAGTATAGGACAGAGCAATCAGCCCCAGCATTTT